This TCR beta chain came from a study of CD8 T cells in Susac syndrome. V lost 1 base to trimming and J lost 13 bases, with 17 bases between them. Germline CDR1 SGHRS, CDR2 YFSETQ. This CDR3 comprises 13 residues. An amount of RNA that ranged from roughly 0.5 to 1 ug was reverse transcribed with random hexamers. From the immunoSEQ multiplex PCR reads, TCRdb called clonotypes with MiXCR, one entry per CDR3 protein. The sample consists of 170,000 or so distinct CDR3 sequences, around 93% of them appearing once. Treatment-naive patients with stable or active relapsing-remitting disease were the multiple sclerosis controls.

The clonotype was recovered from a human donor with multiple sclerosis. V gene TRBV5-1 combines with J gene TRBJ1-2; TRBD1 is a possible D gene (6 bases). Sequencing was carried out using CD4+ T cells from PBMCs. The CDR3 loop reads CASSLSPDRTSTF. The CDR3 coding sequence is TGCGCCAGCAGCTTGAGTCCGGACAGAACTAGCACCTTC. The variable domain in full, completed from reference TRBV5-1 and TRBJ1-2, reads KAGVTQTPRYLIKTRGQQVTLSCSPISGHRSVSWYQQTPGQGLQFLFEYFSETQRNKGNFPGRFSGRQFSNSRSEMNVSTLELGDSALYLCASSLSPDRTSTFGSGTRLTVV.